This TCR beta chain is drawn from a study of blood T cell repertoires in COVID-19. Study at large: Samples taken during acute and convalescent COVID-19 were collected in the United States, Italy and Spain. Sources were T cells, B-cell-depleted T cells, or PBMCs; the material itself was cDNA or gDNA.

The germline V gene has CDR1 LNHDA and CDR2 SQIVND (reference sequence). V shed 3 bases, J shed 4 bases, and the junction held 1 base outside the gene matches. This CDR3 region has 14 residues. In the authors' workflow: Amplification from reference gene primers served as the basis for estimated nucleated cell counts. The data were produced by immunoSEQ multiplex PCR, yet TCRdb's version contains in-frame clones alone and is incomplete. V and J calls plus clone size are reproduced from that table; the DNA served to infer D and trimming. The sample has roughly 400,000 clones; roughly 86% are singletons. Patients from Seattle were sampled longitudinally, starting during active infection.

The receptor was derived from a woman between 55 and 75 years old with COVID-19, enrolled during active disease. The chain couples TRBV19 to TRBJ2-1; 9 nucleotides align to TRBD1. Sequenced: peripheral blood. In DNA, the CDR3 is TGTGCCAGTAGTATGGACAGGGGATACAATGAGCAGTTCTTC. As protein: CASSMDRGYNEQFF.